This T cell receptor beta chain was captured by sequencing in a study of T-cell reconstitution after alpha-beta-depleted transplantation in children. Study-level results: Expanded clones from the graft, numbering several hundred, reportedly supplied alpha-beta T cells about two months after transplant.

Researchers prepared the TCRbeta library using unique molecular identifiers, the study reports. Using its own MiXCR run on the PCR reads, TCRdb lists one record per CDR3 protein. The table records some 80,000 distinct CDR3 sequences, about a sixth of them present only once. This clonotype was counted at least ten times. Its antigen is undetermined. CDR1 and CDR2 from the germline V gene are SGHRS and YFSETQ. Deletions cut 0 bases from V and 1 base from J, with 7 bases between. CDR3 size: 14 residues. The clonotype was recovered from a male patient under 10 years old who had a stem cell transplant for acute lymphoblastic leukemia, so the T cells may come from the graft donor. The J gene is TRBJ1-1, the V gene TRBV5-1; D is unclear. Sequencing used PBMCs, mostly from graft donor cells, obtained 360 days after TCRalphabeta/CD19-depleted stem cell transplant. In DNA, the CDR3 is TGCGCCAGCAGCTTGGTTAGGGAGAACACTGAAGCTTTCTTT. Its translation: CASSLVRENTEAFF.